This entry lists 21 T cell receptor beta chains sequenced from one sample in a study of T cells after posttransplantation cyclophosphamide. Assay: immunoSEQ multiplex PCR; the TCRdb copy retains only in-frame clones and omits some. This repertoire holds about 39,000 clones, and none appear only once. What was sequenced was PBMCs. The receptors originated from a woman aged 45-60 years in good health and a related stem cell transplant donor.

The sample holds many counts of this clone. V is TRBV10-3 and J is TRBJ2-2; D gene uncertain. Trimming shortened V by 0 bases and J by 3 bases, and 11 bases separated the two germline ends. The CDR3 consists of 16 residues. In germline, CDR1 is ENHRY, CDR2 SYGVKD. CDR3 region: CAISESETRDTGELFF. Here the CDR3 DNA reads TGTGCCATCAGTGAGTCGGAGACCAGAGACACCGGGGAGCTGTTTTTT.

This clone was counted ten times or more. The genes are TRBV27 and TRBJ1-1; D perhaps matches TRBD1 (5 bases). Germline values: CDR1 MNHEY, CDR2 SMNVEV (reference sequence). The CDR3 covers 13 residues. Trimming took off 5 bases at V and 1 base at J, with 8 bases between the two ends. The CDR3 region has the DNA TGTGCCAGCAGTCCTACAGGGAACACTGAAGCTTTCTTT. It codes for CASSPTGNTEAFF.

In its sample, this clone was seen many times. The CDR3 reads CASSLGSGGAYEQYF. Here the CDR3 DNA reads TGTGCCAGCAGCTTAGGAAGCGGGGGGGCCTACGAGCAGTACTTC. This sequence joins TRBV7-2 and TRBJ2-7, with 10 bases matching TRBD2. Germline lookup yields CDR1 SGHTA and CDR2 FQGNSA. V shed 1 base, J shed 2 bases, and the junction held 2 bases outside the gene matches. CDR3 length: 15 amino acids.

This clone was found many times. V and J are TRBV18 and TRBJ1-3; D unclear. The CDR3 contains 15 residues. Germline V CDR1 and CDR2: KGHSH, LQKENI. Trimming left V 3 bases short and J 4 bases short, with 13 bases between. The CDR3 loop reads CASSPTYGAGNTIYF. The CDR3, as DNA: TGTGCCAGCTCACCTACTTACGGTGCAGGAAACACCATATATTTT.

Ten or more counts support this clone. V and J are TRBV4-1 and TRBJ2-7, with D tentatively TRBD1 (6 bases). The CDR3 totals 15 residues. V gave up 1 base and J gave up 9 bases, with 19 bases separating them. Looked up from germline, CDR1 is MGHRA and CDR2 is YSYEKL. The CDR3 DNA sequence: TGCGCCAGCAGCCAAGGGTTACAGGGCTGGGGCGGGCAGTACTTC. Translated: CASSQGLQGWGGQYF.

This clone was recorded at least ten times. The V call is TRBV5-1, the J call TRBJ2-7, with 13 bases lining up with TRBD2. CDR3 length: 14 residues. Trimming at V came to 7 bases and at J to 2 bases, leaving 3 bases not matched to a gene. Per germline, CDR1 SGHRS and CDR2 YFSETQ. The DNA for the CDR3 is TGCGCCAGCCAGACTAGCGGGGGGACCTACGAGCAGTACTTC. Translation: CASQTSGGTYEQYF.

This clone was found many times. V and J are TRBV27 and TRBJ2-7; 13 bases agree with TRBD2. The CDR3 runs to 15 residues. V lost 4 bases and J lost 2; bases outside the gene matches: 2. Germline-derived CDR1 and CDR2 are MNHEY and SMNVEV (reference sequence). CDR3 amino acids: CASSSTSGGAYEQYF. The CDR3 bases are TGTGCCAGCAGTTCCACTAGCGGGGGGGCCTACGAGCAGTACTTC.

Many counts were recorded for this clone. The chain couples TRBV27 to TRBJ2-7, with a tentative D call TRBD1 (6 bases). V lost 0 bases to trimming and J lost 5 bases, with 17 bases between them. The germline CDR1 and CDR2 sequences are MNHEY and SMNVEV (reference sequence). This CDR3 comprises 16 residues. CDR3 sequence (DNA): TGTGCCAGCAGTTTATCCCCACAGGGAATAGATAACGAGCAGTACTTC. Its translation: CASSLSPQGIDNEQYF.

This clone was detected many times. V usage is TRBV7-2 and J usage is TRBJ2-2; D gene uncertain. Trimming took off 2 bases at V and 2 bases at J, with 6 bases between the two ends. The CDR3 contains 14 residues. CDR1 is SGHTA, CDR2 FQGNSA, per germline. DNA of the CDR3: TGTGCCAGCAGCTTATTTCAAAACACCGGGGAGCTGTTTTTT. This translates into CASSLFQNTGELFF.

This clone was recorded at least ten times. This chain links TRBV5-6 with TRBJ2-2; TRBD1 is a possible D gene (6 bases). Germline CDR1 and CDR2: SGHDT and YYEEEE. CDR3 length: 15 residues. The ends were cut back, 4 bases at V and 4 bases at J, with 14 bases in the middle. The CDR3 coding sequence is TGTGCCAGCAGCCTCCAGAAGGGGGTCACCGGGGAGCTGTTTTTT. It codes for CASSLQKGVTGELFF. Based on the CDR3 plus reference TRBV5-6 and TRBJ2-2, the full variable domain is DAGVTQSPTHLIKTRGQQVTLRCSPKSGHDTVSWYQQALGQGPQFIFQYYEEEERQRGNFPDRFSGHQFPNYSSELNVNALLLGDSALYLCASSLQKGVTGELFFGEGSRLTVL.

This clone was seen at least ten times. This chain connects TRBV7-2 to TRBJ2-5; TRBD2 matches 7 bases. V dropped 5 bases and J dropped 2; count of bases not matched to a gene: 14. The CDR3 spans 17 residues. The germline V gene encodes CDR1 SGHTA and CDR2 FQGNSA. The CDR3 DNA is TGTGCCAGCAGCCCCACTAGCGTCCTGCGGGGGCAAGAGACCCAGTACTTC. This gives the protein CASSPTSVLRGQETQYF.

This clone was counted at least ten times. The CDR3 reads CASSPYNRGREDEQYF. DNA of the CDR3: TGTGCCAGCAGCCCATATAACAGGGGGCGCGAGGACGAGCAGTACTTC. This rearrangement joins TRBV28 to TRBJ2-7, with 9 nucleotides matching TRBD1. Germline trimming cut 6 bases from V and 5 bases from J; bases unmatched to any gene: 14. Germline values: CDR1 MDHEN, CDR2 SYDVKM. There are 16 residues in the CDR3.

This clone was detected ten times or more. The rearrangement joins TRBV5-6 to TRBJ2-6; no firm D call. This CDR3 region has 13 residues. Germline lookup yields CDR1 SGHDT and CDR2 YYEEEE. V shed 5 bases and J shed 1 base, with 4 bases lying between them. CDR3 sequence (DNA): TGTGCCAGCAGTCTGTCTGGGGCCAACGTCCTGACTTTC. Its protein product is CASSLSGANVLTF.

This clone was counted at least ten times. V usage is TRBV28 and J usage is TRBJ1-1, with 8 bases that match TRBD1. Germline V gene lookup returns CDR1 MDHEN and CDR2 SYDVKM. The ends lost 4 bases at V and 11 bases at J; junction bases unmatched: 9. This CDR3 spans 13 amino acids. The CDR3 loop is CASSSPSDRVAFF. The CDR3 DNA follows: TGTGCCAGCAGTTCCCCCTCGGACAGGGTGGCTTTCTTT.

This clone was recorded many times. The rearrangement uses TRBV20-1 and TRBJ2-1; D possibly corresponds to TRBD2 (6 bases). Germline V gene lookup returns CDR1 DFQATT and CDR2 SNEGSKA (reference sequence). This CDR3 is built from 11 residues. Trimming took 3 bases from V and 13 from J, leaving 13 bases between them. In DNA form, the CDR3 reads TGCAGTGCTAGGGGCGGGGTAGATCAGTTCTTC. It codes for CSARGGVDQFF.

This clone was seen many times. The CDR3 DNA follows: TGTGCCATCAGTGGGACAGGGGGCTGGGATCAGCCCCAGCATTTT. Its translation is CAISGTGGWDQPQHF. The V call is TRBV10-3, the J call TRBJ1-5; 11 bases map to TRBD1. V gave up 4 bases and J gave up 5 bases; unmatched junction bases: 4. Per germline, CDR1 ENHRY and CDR2 SYGVKD. This CDR3 has 15 residues.

The table lists this clone with many counts. V usage is TRBV19 and J usage is TRBJ2-6; 8 bases match TRBD1. Per the germline V gene, CDR1 is LNHDA and CDR2 is SQIVND (reference sequence). V dropped 4 bases and J dropped 0; count of bases not matched to a gene: 5. CDR3 length equals 17 residues. CDR3 protein: CASSRGQAYSGANVLTF. The CDR3 nucleotides are TGTGCCAGTAGTAGGGGACAGGCGTACTCTGGGGCCAACGTCCTGACTTTC.

This clone appeared many times. The chain joins TRBV5-8 to TRBJ1-2; TRBD1 matches 10 bases. Per germline, CDR1 SGHTS and CDR2 YDEGEE. The V and J ends lost 4 bases and 8 bases, in that order; junction bases with no gene match: 8. This CDR3 spans 14 amino acids. CDR3 sequence reads: CASSIGTGVWGYTF. As DNA, the CDR3 is TGTGCCAGCAGCATAGGGACAGGGGTTTGGGGCTACACCTTC.

Many counts were recorded for this clone. This chain connects TRBV2 to TRBJ2-7; weak D call: TRBD1 (5 bases). Trimming left V 4 bases short and J 0 bases short, with 10 bases between. The germline V gene has CDR1 SNHLY and CDR2 FYNNEI. The CDR3 has 14 residues. The DNA for the CDR3 is TGTGCCAGCAGTGGTCAGGGAAGCTCCTACGAGCAGTACTTC. It specifies CASSGQGSSYEQYF. Based on the CDR3 plus reference TRBV2 and TRBJ2-7, the full variable domain is EPEVTQTPSHQVTQMGQEVILRCVPISNHLYFYWYRQILGQKVEFLVSFYNNEISEKSEIFDDQFSVERPDGSNFTLKIRSTKLEDSAMYFCASSGQGSSYEQYFGPGTRLTVT.

This clone occurred many times. The chain links TRBV2 to TRBJ1-5, with D unresolved. This CDR3 comprises 15 residues. Germline CDR1 is SNHLY and CDR2 is FYNNEI. V dropped 4 bases and J dropped 6 bases, with 16 bases sitting between them. CDR3 DNA sequence: TGTGCCAGCAGTGTCGAGGGTTGGGGAGGTCAGCCCCAGCATTTT. The encoded protein is CASSVEGWGGQPQHF.

This clone came up many times. This chain connects TRBV28 to TRBJ1-5; D gene ambiguous. Germline CDR1 reads MDHEN; CDR2 reads SYDVKM. The length of the CDR3 is 16 residues. The V end was cut by 3 bases, the J end by 2 bases, with 14 bases between. The CDR3 loop is CASSFRGVLGNQPQHF. CDR3 DNA: TGTGCCAGCAGTTTCCGCGGGGTCCTTGGCAATCAGCCCCAGCATTTT.